The text below deals with one T cell receptor beta chain. The sample originates from a study of cytomegalovirus exposure and HLA in healthy donors. Sequencing was performed with immunoSEQ multiplex PCR; in TCRdb, only in-frame clones are kept and a portion is missing. The sample consists of roughly 260,000 clones, roughly 90% of them appearing once. J gave up 10 bases and V 5 bases, and 6 bases lay outside the gene matches. CDR3 length equals 14 residues. Germline V gene sequence: CDR1 LNHNV, CDR2 YYDKDF (reference sequence). The sequenced sample consisted of PBMCs. This chain uses TRBV15 with TRBJ1-6; 9 nucleotides agree with TRBD1. The sequence came from a woman in her late teens or twenties in good health and CMV-seronegative. The CDR3 region has the DNA TGTGCCACCAGCGTCACAGGGGGCGGATCACCCCTCCACTTT. This encodes CATSVTGGGSPLHF.